This entry lists 3 T cell receptor beta chains sequenced from one sample in a study of T cell responses to AZD1222 COVID-19 vaccine. Produced via immunoSEQ multiplex PCR; TCRdb's table is partial and in-frame only. The sample carries over 130,000 clones, roughly 92% recorded once. Sequences were derived from peripheral blood, sampled 28 days after the second AZD1222 dose. The receptors shown here come from an adult who received the AZD1222 COVID-19 vaccine.

The chain recombines TRBV5-5 with TRBJ1-2, with 7 bases lining up with TRBD1. Germline V gives CDR1 SGHKS, CDR2 YYEKEE (reference sequence). This CDR3 has 14 residues. Trimming took 0 bases from V and 7 from J; bases not matched to a gene: 6. As DNA, the CDR3 is TGTGCCAGCAGCTTGGGAGGGGGCGAACGTGGCTACACCTTC. The encoded protein is CASSLGGGERGYTF.

V is TRBV7-8 and J is TRBJ1-1, with D possibly matching TRBD1 (6 bases). Trimming took off 5 bases at V and 3 bases at J, with 16 bases between the two ends. Germline V lookup: CDR1 SGHVS, CDR2 FQNEAQ. The CDR3 is made up of 15 amino acids. DNA of the CDR3: TGTGCCAGCAGCAGGGGGGACGCCAGGTACACTGAAGCTTTCTTT. Its protein is CASSRGDARYTEAFF.

The chain links TRBV29-1 to TRBJ2-1; tentatively, D is TRBD1 or TRBD2 (5 bases each). V was cut by 6 bases and J by 8 bases, with 26 bases left in between. Germline-derived CDR1 and CDR2 are SQVTM and ANQGSEA. This CDR3 contains 16 residues. DNA for the CDR3: TGCAGCGTCCCAGAGGTGGCTAGCTTTTCGGGACATGAGCAGTTCTTC. As protein: CSVPEVASFSGHEQFF.